The 23 T cell receptor beta chains in this list originate from one sample, sequenced in a study of T cell changes during pregnancy in multiple sclerosis. Repertoires were generated with immunoSEQ multiplex PCR, while TCRdb's copy carries only in-frame clones and drops some. The sample gives 50,000 or so clones, 80% to 95% of which show up once; about 0.28% is in the top ten. The sequenced sample was CD4+ T cells from peripheral blood mononuclear cells, obtained in the second trimester of pregnancy. Source of these receptors: a female donor with multiple sclerosis, enrolled in a pregnancy study.

This clone was seen only a few times. The chain uses TRBV18 and TRBJ1-1; 7 bases match TRBD1. Losses at the gene ends were 2 bases for V and 8 bases for J; bases not matched to a gene: 2. This CDR3 has 12 residues. Germline V gene data show CDR1 as KGHSH and CDR2 as LQKENI. CDR3 sequence reads: CASSPKDREAFF. Written as DNA, the CDR3 is TGTGCCAGCTCACCAAAGGACAGGGAAGCTTTCTTT.

The chain employs TRBV29-1 and TRBJ1-1; 10 nucleotides agree with TRBD1. V lost 6 bases to trimming and J lost 1 base; unmatched junction nucleotides: 2. CDR1 is SQVTM and CDR2 is ANQGSEA in the germline V gene. This CDR3 is built from 13 residues. The CDR3 sequence is CSVTGGSNTEAFF. In nucleotides, the CDR3 is TGCAGCGTGACAGGGGGCTCGAACACTGAAGCTTTCTTT. The complete variable domain, with remaining parts taken from reference TRBV29-1 and TRBJ1-1, reads SAVISQKPSRDICQRGTSLTIQCQVDSQVTMMFWYRQQPGQSLTLIATANQGSEATYESGFVIDKFPISRPNLTFSTLTVSNMSPEDSSIYLCSVTGGSNTEAFFGQGTRLTVV.

The rearrangement uses TRBV27 and TRBJ2-5; maybe TRBD1 (6 bases). V lost 3 bases, J lost 1 base, and 15 bases lay in between. The V gene's germline CDR1 is MNHEY and CDR2 SMNVEV (reference sequence). There are 16 residues in the CDR3. CDR3 in DNA: TGTGCCAGCAGTTTTTCCGCACAGGGTCTCCAAGAGACCCAGTACTTC. It translates to CASSFSAQGLQETQYF.

The rearrangement uses TRBV5-4 and TRBJ2-1, with TRBD2 matching 7 bases. This CDR3 has 15 residues. CDR1 SGHNT and CDR2 YYREEE come from the germline V gene (reference sequence). The junction had 5 bases not matched to a gene; V was cut back by 1 base and J by 4 bases. CDR3 residues: CASSLSTGGYNEQFF. CDR3 nucleotides: TGTGCCAGCAGCTTGTCGACGGGAGGATACAATGAGCAGTTCTTC. The full variable domain, its missing parts supplied by reference TRBV5-4 and TRBJ2-1, is ETGVTQSPTHLIKTRGQQVTLRCSSQSGHNTVSWYQQALGQGPQFIFQYYREEENGRGNFPPRFSGLQFPNYSSELNVNALELDDSALYLCASSLSTGGYNEQFFGPGTRLTVL.

This clone was recorded only once. V is TRBV10-3 and J is TRBJ2-1, with 11 bases identical to TRBD1. Germline CDR1 and CDR2: ENHRY and SYGVKD. The CDR3 runs to 16 residues. Losses at the gene ends were 2 bases for V and 2 bases for J; bases not matched to a gene: 2. CDR3 in amino acids: CAISEGGQGAYNEQFF. The CDR3 bases are TGTGCCATCAGTGAGGGGGGACAGGGGGCCTACAATGAGCAGTTCTTC.

The chain combines TRBV19 with TRBJ2-3; 7 bases fit TRBD1. V shed 8 bases, J shed 3 bases, and the junction held 5 bases outside the gene matches. Per the germline V gene, CDR1 is LNHDA and CDR2 is SQIVND (reference sequence). The CDR3 consists of 13 residues. The chain's CDR3 is CASSGTDTDTQYF. The CDR3 DNA sequence: TGTGCCAGTTCCGGGACAGATACAGATACGCAGTATTTT.

The genes are TRBV27 and TRBJ2-7, with 7 bases matching TRBD1. V was pared by 4 bases and J by 0 bases, with 6 bases of the junction left unmatched. Germline V gives CDR1 MNHEY, CDR2 SMNVEV (reference sequence). This CDR3 contains 15 residues. The CDR3 DNA reads as TGTGCCAGCAGTTATAAATACAGGGGCTCCTACGAGCAGTACTTC. Translating it yields CASSYKYRGSYEQYF.

CDR3 in amino acids: CAAICLGLVEDAQYF. In DNA form, the CDR3 reads TGTGCTGCCATCTGCCTCGGACTAGTGGAAGACGCGCAGTATTTT. The rearrangement links TRBV10-3 to TRBJ2-3; TRBD2 aligns across 7 bases. CDR1 ENHRY and CDR2 SYGVKD come from the germline V gene. The CDR3 has 15 amino acids.

DNA of the CDR3: TGTGCCAGCAGTTTACCGCAGGGCCACACTGAAGCTTTCTTT. It is translated as CASSLPQGHTEAFF. The chain couples TRBV28 to TRBJ1-1; D perhaps matches TRBD1 (5 bases). Per germline, CDR1 MDHEN and CDR2 SYDVKM. Trimming pared 2 bases from V and 3 bases from J, leaving 10 bases between. CDR3 size: 14 residues.

This chain joins TRBV19 and TRBJ2-7; no firm D call. This CDR3 has 12 amino acids. The germline V gene has CDR1 LNHDA and CDR2 SQIVND (reference sequence). Trimming removed 6 bases at V and 1 base at J, with 7 bases between. The CDR3 reads CASSPPSYEQYF. The CDR3 DNA sequence: TGTGCCAGTAGCCCCCCATCCTACGAGCAGTACTTC.

The V gene is TRBV4-1, the J gene TRBJ2-3, with no clear D. The CDR3 contains 16 residues. V lost 0 bases, J lost 7 bases, and 17 bases lay in between. CDR1 and CDR2 from the germline V gene are MGHRA and YSYEKL. Here the CDR3 reads CASSQESPPPRNTQYF. CDR3 bases: TGCGCCAGCAGCCAAGAGAGCCCACCTCCGCGTAATACGCAGTATTTT.

This rearrangement joins TRBV5-6 to TRBJ2-5, with 9 bases identical to TRBD1. V trimming: 4 bases; J trimming: 4 bases; junction bases outside the gene matches: 8. The CDR3 is made up of 15 amino acids. CDR1 is SGHDT, CDR2 YYEEEE, per germline. CDR3 nucleotide sequence: TGTGCCAGCAGCGGATACAAACAGGGGGCAGAGACCCAGTACTTC. It specifies CASSGYKQGAETQYF.

This clone was observed once. The chain is built from TRBV5-4 and TRBJ2-5; 11 positions agree with TRBD2. The CDR3 runs 15 residues. The germline V gene encodes CDR1 SGHNT and CDR2 YYREEE (reference sequence). V was clipped by 4 bases and J by 1 base; unmatched bases: 3. CDR3 protein: CASSHGTSGQETQYF. The DNA for the CDR3 is TGTGCCAGCAGCCATGGGACTAGCGGCCAAGAGACCCAGTACTTC.

The V gene is TRBV6-1, the J gene TRBJ2-5, with D possibly TRBD2 on 7 matching bases. Germline V gene sequence: CDR1 MNHNS, CDR2 SASEGT. The length of the CDR3 is 15 residues. V lost 7 bases and J 5 bases, leaving 20 bases between the germline ends. In nucleotides, the CDR3 is TGTGCCAGCACCGAAGGGGGGGGGCGGGGGGAGACCCAGTACTTC. Protein: CASTEGGGRGETQYF.

The gene calls are TRBV7-2 and TRBJ2-7; 7 bases are a match to TRBD2. Germline V gene lookup returns CDR1 SGHTA and CDR2 FQGNSA. V gave up 1 base and J gave up 4 bases; unmatched junction bases: 4. The CDR3 has 14 residues. CDR3: CASSLVRETYEQYF. For the CDR3, the DNA is TGTGCCAGCAGCTTAGTGCGGGAGACTTACGAGCAGTACTTC. The variable domain in full, completed from reference TRBV7-2 and TRBJ2-7, reads GAGVSQSPSNKVTEKGKDVELRCDPISGHTALYWYRQSLGQGLEFLIYFQGNSAPDKSGLPSDRFSAERTGGSVSTLTIQRTQQEDSAVYLCASSLVRETYEQYFGPGTRLTVT.

The CDR3 bases are TGTGCCATCAGCCGGGACAGGGGGTGGGGGGAGACCCAGTACTTC. Translated, it gives CAISRDRGWGETQYF. This chain links TRBV10-3 with TRBJ2-5, with 11 bases aligning to TRBD1. The CDR3 is made up of 15 amino acids. V lost 6 bases and J lost 5; bases outside the gene matches: 8. Germline V gene sequence: CDR1 ENHRY, CDR2 SYGVKD.

The rearrangement uses TRBV9 and TRBJ1-2; TRBD1 agrees at 8 bases. Per the germline V gene, CDR1 is SGDLS and CDR2 is YYNGEE. The CDR3 sequence is 15 residues long. The ends lost 1 base at V and 7 bases at J; junction bases unmatched: 9. The CDR3 protein is CASSVFQGAPSGYTF. The CDR3 DNA reads TGTGCCAGCAGCGTATTTCAGGGGGCGCCGAGTGGCTACACCTTC. Full variable domain (missing parts from reference TRBV9 and TRBJ1-2): DSGVTQTPKHLITATGQRVTLRCSPRSGDLSVYWYQQSLDQGLQFLIQYYNGEERAKGNILERFSAQQFPDLHSELNLSSLELGDSALYFCASSVFQGAPSGYTFGSGTRLTVV.

This rearrangement joins TRBV6-1 to TRBJ2-3; 8 positions match TRBD1. Germline trimming cut 7 bases from V and 1 base from J; bases unmatched to any gene: 4. Germline loops: CDR1 MNHNS, CDR2 SASEGT. The CDR3 runs to 14 residues. CDR3 residues: CASTKTGGTDTQYF. In nucleotides, the CDR3 is TGTGCCAGCACTAAGACAGGGGGCACAGATACGCAGTATTTT.

This chain links TRBV4-1 with TRBJ1-6; D gene ambiguous. V was clipped by 2 bases and J by 4 bases, with 9 bases between them. The CDR3 has 15 amino acids. Germline CDR1 reads MGHRA; CDR2 reads YSYEKL. The chain's CDR3 is CASSQLGLYNSPLHF. As DNA, the CDR3 is TGCGCCAGCAGCCAACTCGGACTGTATAATTCACCCCTCCACTTT.

The V call is TRBV20-1, the J call TRBJ1-2; the match to TRBD1 covers 7 bases. The CDR3 covers 11 residues. The ends lost 5 bases at V and 5 bases at J; junction bases unmatched: 2. The germline gives CDR1 DFQATT, CDR2 SNEGSKA (reference sequence). The CDR3 nucleotides read TGCAGTGCTGGACAGGCATATGGCTACACCTTC. This sequence encodes CSAGQAYGYTF.

The chain combines TRBV10-2 with TRBJ1-1; 9 nucleotides align to TRBD1. CDR1 and CDR2 from the germline V gene are WSHSY and SAAADI. V gave up 6 bases and J gave up 2 bases; unmatched junction bases: 10. This CDR3 region has 16 residues. As DNA, the CDR3 is TGCGCCAGCAGGGGACAGGGAGAGGGAGCTAACACTGAAGCTTTCTTT. It is translated as CASRGQGEGANTEAFF.

The chain joins TRBV9 to TRBJ2-3, with TRBD2 identical over 11 bases. This CDR3 has 15 amino acids. In germline, CDR1 is SGDLS, CDR2 YYNGEE. The junction had 6 bases not matched to a gene; V was cut back by 3 bases and J by 6 bases. The CDR3 nucleotides read TGTGCCAGCAGCGAGTCTAGCGGGGGGCACGATACGCAGTATTTT. Amino acid sequence: CASSESSGGHDTQYF.

The chain couples TRBV7-2 to TRBJ1-4; tentatively, D is TRBD1 (6 bases). CDR1 SGHTA and CDR2 FQGNSA come from the germline V gene. Trimming removed 5 bases from V and 14 bases from J, with 18 bases in between. This CDR3 comprises 13 residues. This CDR3 reads CASSPGRDIKLFF. CDR3 nucleotide sequence: TGTGCCAGCAGCCCCGGACGGGACATAAAGCTGTTTTTT.